This T cell receptor beta chain was captured by sequencing in a study of T cell responses to AZD1222 COVID-19 vaccine. Study conclusions and caveats: Increases in Spike-specific TCR breadth and depth were seen after two AZD1222 doses. Reportedly, nearly half of unique spike TCRs recognized epitopes outside B.1.351/B.1.1.7 mutations. Females made up more of the donors, who were largely white British, and clonal diversity may have come out too low.

Regarding this clone: The antigen remains undetermined.

V was clipped by 0 bases and J by 10 bases, with 19 bases between them. The CDR3 is 16 amino acids. From germline, CDR1 is SGHRS and CDR2 YFSETQ. This table comes from immunoSEQ multiplex PCR, and its TCRdb copy is limited to in-frame clones, with some not included. Of about 150,000 clones listed, around 85% are singletons. The TCR comes from an adult who had recovered from COVID-19. Here the sequenced sample was peripheral blood, taken after recovery from COVID-19. V and J are TRBV5-1 and TRBJ1-4; TRBD1 is a possible D gene (6 bases). CDR3 residues: CASSLARQYLGGKLFF. The CDR3 DNA follows: TGCGCCAGCAGCTTGGCCCGCCAGTATCTAGGGGGAAAACTGTTTTTT.